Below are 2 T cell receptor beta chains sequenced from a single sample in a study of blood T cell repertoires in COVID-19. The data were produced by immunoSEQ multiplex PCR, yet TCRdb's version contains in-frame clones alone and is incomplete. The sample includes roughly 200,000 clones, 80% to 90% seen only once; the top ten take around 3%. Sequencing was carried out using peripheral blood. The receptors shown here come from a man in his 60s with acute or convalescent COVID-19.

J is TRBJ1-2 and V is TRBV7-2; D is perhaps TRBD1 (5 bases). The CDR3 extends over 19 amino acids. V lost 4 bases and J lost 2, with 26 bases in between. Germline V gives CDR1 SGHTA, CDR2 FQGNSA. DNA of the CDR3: TGTGCCAGCAGCTGGGACCCTGGCAGGGCCGCGGGACGGAACTATGGCTACACCTTC. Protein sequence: CASSWDPGRAAGRNYGYTF.

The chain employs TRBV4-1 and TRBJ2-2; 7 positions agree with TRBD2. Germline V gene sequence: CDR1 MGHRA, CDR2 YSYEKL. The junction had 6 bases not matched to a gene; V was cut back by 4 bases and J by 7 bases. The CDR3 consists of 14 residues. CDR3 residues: CASSRGERDGELFF. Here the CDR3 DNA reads TGCGCCAGCAGCCGGGGGGAGCGGGACGGGGAGCTGTTTTTT.